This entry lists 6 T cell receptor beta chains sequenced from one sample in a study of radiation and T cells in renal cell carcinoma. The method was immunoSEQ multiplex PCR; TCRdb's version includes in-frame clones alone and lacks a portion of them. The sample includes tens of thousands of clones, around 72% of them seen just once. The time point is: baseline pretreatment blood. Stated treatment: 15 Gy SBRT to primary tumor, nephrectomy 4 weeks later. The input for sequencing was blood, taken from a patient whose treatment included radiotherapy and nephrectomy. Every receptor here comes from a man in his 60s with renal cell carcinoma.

The CDR3 nucleotides are TGTGCCAGCAGCTTGGTTCGGGTCTACACTGAAGCTTTCTTT. As protein: CASSLVRVYTEAFF. This chain connects TRBV5-6 to TRBJ1-1; D call uncertain. Germline loops: CDR1 SGHDT, CDR2 YYEEEE. Between the trimmed V and J ends, which lost 0 bases and 3 bases, there was a span of 9 bases. This CDR3 has 14 residues.

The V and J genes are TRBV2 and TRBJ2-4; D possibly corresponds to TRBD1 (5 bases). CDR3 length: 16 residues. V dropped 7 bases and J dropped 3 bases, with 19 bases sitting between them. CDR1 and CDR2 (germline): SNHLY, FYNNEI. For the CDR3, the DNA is TGTGCCAGCAAGCAGGGAAAAGGGATCGGCAAAAACATTCAGTACTTC. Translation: CASKQGKGIGKNIQYF.

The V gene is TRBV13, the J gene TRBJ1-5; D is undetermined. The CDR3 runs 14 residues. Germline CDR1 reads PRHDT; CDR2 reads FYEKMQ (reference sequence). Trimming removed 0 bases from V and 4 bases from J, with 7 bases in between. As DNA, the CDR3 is TGTGCCAGCAGCTTAGGGGCCGGGAATCAGCCCCAGCATTTT. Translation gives CASSLGAGNQPQHF. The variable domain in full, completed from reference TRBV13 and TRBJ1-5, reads AAGVIQSPRHLIKEKRETATLKCYPIPRHDTVYWYQQGPGQDPQFLISFYEKMQSDKGSIPDRFSAQQFSDYHSELNMSSLELGDSALYFCASSLGAGNQPQHFGDGTRLSIL.

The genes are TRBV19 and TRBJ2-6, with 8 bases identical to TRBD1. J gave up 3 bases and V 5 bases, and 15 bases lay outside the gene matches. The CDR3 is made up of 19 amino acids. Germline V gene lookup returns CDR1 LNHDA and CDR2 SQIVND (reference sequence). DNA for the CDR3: TGTGCCAGTAGTTTAAGACAGGGGTTGATCGATGGTGGGGCCAACGTCCTGACTTTC. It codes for CASSLRQGLIDGGANVLTF.

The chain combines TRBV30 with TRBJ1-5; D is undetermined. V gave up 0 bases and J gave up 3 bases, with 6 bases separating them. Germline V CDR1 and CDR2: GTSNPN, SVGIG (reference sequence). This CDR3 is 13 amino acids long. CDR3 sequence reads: CAWSVGNNQPQHF. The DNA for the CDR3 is TGTGCCTGGAGTGTAGGAAACAATCAGCCCCAGCATTTT.

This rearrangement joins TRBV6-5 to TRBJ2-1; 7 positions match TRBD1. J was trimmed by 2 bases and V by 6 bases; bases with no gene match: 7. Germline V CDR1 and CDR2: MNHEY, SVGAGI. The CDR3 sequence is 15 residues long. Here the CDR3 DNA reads TGTGCCAGCAGGACGAGGGGGCTGGCCTACAATGAGCAGTTCTTC. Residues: CASRTRGLAYNEQFF.